These 32 T cell receptor beta chains came from one sample sequenced in a study of cytomegalovirus exposure and HLA in healthy donors (dated 2017 in TCRdb). Receptors were amplified or captured by the immunoSEQ multiplex PCR assay. The multiplex PCR relied on a mix of 60 forward primers for TCR Vbeta segments and 13 reverse primers for TCR Jbeta segments. Entries here come from immuneACCESS through TCRdb and include only in-frame sequences with V and J called. Some clones fail to appear in such tables; in the studies checked, an unresolved V gene covers under half of the shortfall, and the cause of the remainder is unknown. The sample table shows more than 100,000 clones, and more than 75% are seen once. The top ten hold 5.2% of the sample. Sequenced input: PBMCs. These receptors all stem from a woman aged 25 to 39 in good health and CMV-seronegative.

The J gene is TRBJ1-1, the V gene TRBV25-1, with 10 bases matching TRBD1. The germline gives CDR1 MGHDK, CDR2 SYGVNS. The CDR3 is 16 residues long. With V trimmed by 3 bases and J by 3 bases, 7 bases remained unmatched. CDR3 residues: CASSDRRTGGDTEAFF. The CDR3 DNA reads TGTGCCAGCAGTGACCGGAGGACAGGGGGGGACACTGAAGCTTTCTTT.

To note about this clone: Other DNA sequences in this specimen translate into the identical CDR3. This chain connects TRBV27 to TRBJ1-5; 9 bases fit TRBD1. Trimming at V came to 2 bases and at J to 2 bases, leaving 1 base not matched to a gene. CDR1 is MNHEY, CDR2 SMNVEV, per germline (reference sequence). The CDR3 spans 15 residues. CDR3 protein: CASSLGTGRNQPQHF. The CDR3 coding sequence is TGTGCCAGCAGTTTAGGGACAGGGCGCAATCAGCCCCAGCATTTT.

This clone was recorded once. V is TRBV18 and J is TRBJ2-5; 9 bases agree with TRBD1. The germline gives CDR1 KGHSH, CDR2 LQKENI. CDR3 length: 18 amino acids. Germline trimming cut 1 base from V and 3 bases from J; bases unmatched to any gene: 12. In DNA form, the CDR3 reads TGTGCCAGCTCACCACGAGGTACAGGGGGCAGTTTCAAAGAGACCCAGTACTTC. As protein: CASSPRGTGGSFKETQYF. The full variable domain, in which reference TRBV18 and TRBJ2-5 provide the parts outside the CDR3, is NAGVMQNPRHLVRRRGQEARLRCSPMKGHSHVYWYRQLPEEGLKFMVYLQKENIIDESGMPKERFSAEFPKEGPSILRIQQVVRGDSAAYFCASSPRGTGGSFKETQYFGPGTRLLVL.

The gene calls are TRBV29-1 and TRBJ2-7; 9 positions agree with TRBD2. The CDR3 has 14 amino acids. Trimming at V came to 4 bases and at J to 3 bases, leaving 7 bases not matched to a gene. From germline, CDR1 is SQVTM and CDR2 ANQGSEA. This CDR3 reads CSVAAGLAGYEQYF. CDR3 in DNA: TGCAGCGTTGCCGCGGGACTAGCTGGCTACGAGCAGTACTTC.

This sequence joins TRBV30 and TRBJ2-1, with 11 bases that match TRBD2. Looked up from germline, CDR1 is GTSNPN and CDR2 is SVGIG (reference sequence). CDR3 size: 13 residues. J was trimmed by 15 bases and V by 5 bases; bases with no gene match: 12. The DNA of the CDR3 is TGTGCCTGGGTCCCTCCAACTAGCGGGAGTACGTTCTTC. Its protein is CAWVPPTSGSTFF.

The CDR3 DNA sequence: TGTGCCAGCAGTTACTCGGCAGGGGGATACAATGAGCAGTTCTTC. This translates into CASSYSAGGYNEQFF. The chain employs TRBV6-5 and TRBJ2-1; 7 bases fit TRBD1. CDR1 and CDR2 (germline): MNHEY, SVGAGI. This CDR3 has 15 amino acids. V lost 0 bases and J lost 4; bases outside the gene matches: 3.

This chain links TRBV4-1 with TRBJ2-1, with TRBD2 matching 7 bases. CDR3 length equals 16 residues. Germline V CDR1 and CDR2: MGHRA, YSYEKL. J lost 3 bases, V lost 1 base, and 6 bases had no gene match. The CDR3 DNA is TGCGCCAGCAGCCAAGTGGCAGGGAGGGTCTACAATGAGCAGTTCTTC. As protein: CASSQVAGRVYNEQFF.

The V gene is TRBV7-8, the J gene TRBJ1-4, with TRBD1 matching over 9 bases. Trimming at V came to 5 bases and at J to 7 bases, leaving 11 bases not matched to a gene. Germline V gene sequence: CDR1 SGHVS, CDR2 FQNEAQ. The CDR3 is 16 residues long. In DNA, the CDR3 is TGTGCCAGCAGCCCCTCTCGGACAGGGGCCCGTGAAAAACTGTTTTTT. It yields the protein CASSPSRTGAREKLFF.

This clone was picked up one time. V usage is TRBV7-2 and J usage is TRBJ2-3, with D unresolved. Trimming left V 3 bases short and J 6 bases short, with 7 bases between. This CDR3 has 12 residues. The germline CDR1 and CDR2 sequences are SGHTA and FQGNSA. The CDR3 DNA is TGTGCCAGCAGCTTCCTGAGGGATACGCAGTATTTT. Protein: CASSFLRDTQYF.

This chain uses TRBV27 with TRBJ2-3; tentatively, D is TRBD2 (6 bases). V was cut by 1 base and J by 0 bases, with 8 bases left in between. Germline V lookup: CDR1 MNHEY, CDR2 SMNVEV (reference sequence). The CDR3 is 15 residues long. CDR3 residues: CASSLYGTSTDTQYF. CDR3 bases: TGTGCCAGCAGTTTATACGGGACTAGCACAGATACGCAGTATTTT.

The CDR3 region is CASSETGSYGYTF. The CDR3 DNA is TGTGCCAGCAGTGAGACAGGATCCTATGGCTACACCTTC. V usage is TRBV6-4 and J usage is TRBJ1-2; D perhaps matches TRBD1 (6 bases). With 3 bases removed from V and 4 bases from J, the gap between germline ends came to 9 bases. CDR1 is MRHNA and CDR2 is SNTAGT in the germline V gene. The length of the CDR3 is 13 residues.

The chain employs TRBV28 and TRBJ1-5, with D possibly being TRBD1 (6 bases). Germline CDR1 MDHEN, CDR2 SYDVKM. The CDR3 contains 14 residues. Trimming removed 6 bases at V and 3 bases at J, with 12 bases between. This CDR3 reads CASSPQGYNQPQHF. The CDR3 nucleotides are TGTGCCAGCAGCCCGCAGGGGTACAATCAGCCCCAGCATTTT.

The CDR3: CASRVQGRTDTQYF. The CDR3 coding sequence is TGTGCCAGCAGAGTACAGGGACGCACAGATACGCAGTATTTT. The chain uses TRBV6-5 and TRBJ2-3, with D perhaps matching TRBD1 (6 bases). CDR3 size: 14 residues. Trimming cost V 6 bases and J 1 base, with 11 bases left between them. Germline V gives CDR1 MNHEY, CDR2 SVGAGI.

This clone came up once. This chain uses TRBV6-1 with TRBJ1-1; D ambiguous. V shed 6 bases and J shed 1 base, with 9 bases lying between them. Germline V CDR1 and CDR2: MNHNS, SASEGT. The length of the CDR3 is 13 residues. The CDR3 loop is CASRETTNTEAFF. The CDR3 nucleotides read TGTGCCAGCAGAGAAACTACGAACACTGAAGCTTTCTTT.

For the CDR3, the DNA is TGTGCCAGCAGCTTAGGAGCCCTCGGGAGCAATCAGCCCCAGCATTTT. It encodes CASSLGALGSNQPQHF. The V call is TRBV7-8, the J call TRBJ1-5; D unresolved. V gave up 1 base and J gave up 1 base, with 11 bases separating them. CDR3 length: 16 amino acids. In germline, CDR1 is SGHVS, CDR2 FQNEAQ.

This clone was seen a few times. V is TRBV11-1 and J is TRBJ1-1; the D is unclear. Germline-derived CDR1 and CDR2 are SGHAT and FQDESV (reference sequence). The V and J ends lost 0 bases and 1 base respectively, with 12 bases between them. This CDR3 is built from 16 residues. The CDR3 sequence is CASSLAVAGPNTEAFF. DNA of the CDR3: TGTGCCAGCAGCTTAGCTGTGGCAGGCCCGAACACTGAAGCTTTCTTT.

The chain couples TRBV7-2 to TRBJ1-2; 11 positions agree with TRBD1. Germline V gene lookup returns CDR1 SGHTA and CDR2 FQGNSA. The ends lost 4 bases at V and 5 bases at J; junction bases unmatched: 9. There are 16 residues in the CDR3. In nucleotides, the CDR3 is TGTGCCAGCAGCTCATCCGGGACAGGGGGATGGTATGGCTACACCTTC. The encoded protein is CASSSSGTGGWYGYTF.

The genes are TRBV28 and TRBJ2-7, with D maybe TRBD1 (5 bases). V shed 5 bases and J shed 4 bases, with 6 bases lying between them. Germline V CDR1 and CDR2: MDHEN, SYDVKM. CDR3 length: 11 residues. CDR3: CASSPGYEQYF. As DNA, the CDR3 is TGTGCCAGCAGTCCAGGGTACGAGCAGTACTTC.

The V and J genes are TRBV5-1 and TRBJ2-1, with 8 bases fitting TRBD2. The germline CDR1 and CDR2 sequences are SGHRS and YFSETQ. The trim removed 0 bases at V and 7 bases at J, leaving 6 bases unmatched. The CDR3 is 15 residues long. CDR3 DNA: TGCGCCAGCAGCTTGGCCGGGACTAGTGGAAATGAGCAGTTCTTC. As protein: CASSLAGTSGNEQFF.

The chain is built from TRBV29-1 and TRBJ2-5, with 8 bases lining up with TRBD2. V dropped 3 bases and J dropped 4; count of bases not matched to a gene: 7. CDR1 is SQVTM, CDR2 ANQGSEA, per germline. The CDR3 contains 14 residues. Written as DNA, the CDR3 is TGCAGCGTTGAGATGTCGGGGGGGCGAGAGACCCAGTACTTC. This sequence encodes CSVEMSGGRETQYF.

J is TRBJ1-2 and V is TRBV7-9; 9 bases map to TRBD1. The CDR3 contains 16 residues. The V gene end was trimmed by 6 bases and the J gene end by 4 bases; junction bases not matched to a gene: 12. Germline loops: CDR1 SEHNR, CDR2 FQNEAQ (reference sequence). The CDR3 sequence: CASSTLSGTGIYGYTF. The CDR3 DNA reads TGTGCCAGCAGTACCTTGAGTGGGACAGGGATCTATGGCTACACCTTC.

The chain carries TRBV19 and TRBJ2-3; D remains ambiguous. From germline, CDR1 is LNHDA and CDR2 SQIVND (reference sequence). With 4 bases removed from V and 2 bases from J, the gap between germline ends came to 7 bases. The CDR3 is 13 amino acids. CDR3 sequence (DNA): TGTGCCAGTAGTAACCCACTCACAGATACGCAGTATTTT. Translation gives CASSNPLTDTQYF. The variable domain in full, with the rest retrieved from reference TRBV19 and TRBJ2-3, is DGGITQSPKYLFRKEGQNVTLSCEQNLNHDAMYWYRQDPGQGLRLIYYSQIVNDFQKGDIAEGYSVSREKKESFPLTVTSAQKNPTAFYLCASSNPLTDTQYFGPGTRLTVL.

V gene TRBV27 combines with J gene TRBJ1-5; TRBD1 agrees at 7 bases. J gave up 3 bases and V 6 bases, and 5 bases lay outside the gene matches. Germline loops: CDR1 MNHEY, CDR2 SMNVEV (reference sequence). CDR3 size: 14 residues. Here the CDR3 reads CASSNRGDNQPQHF. The CDR3 region has the DNA TGTGCCAGCAGCAACAGGGGCGACAATCAGCCCCAGCATTTT.

This sequence joins TRBV2 and TRBJ2-1; D is unresolved. Trimming left V 6 bases short and J 12 bases short, with 12 bases between. The CDR3 spans 11 residues. Germline V gives CDR1 SNHLY, CDR2 FYNNEI. The CDR3 DNA sequence: TGTGCCAGCAGGGTCTACTCAGGGCAGTTCTTC. The encoded protein is CASRVYSGQFF.

The V gene is TRBV2, the J gene TRBJ2-3, with 11 bases fitting TRBD2. Germline V gene data show CDR1 as SNHLY and CDR2 as FYNNEI. Germline trimming cut 6 bases from V and 8 bases from J; bases unmatched to any gene: 16. This CDR3 comprises 17 residues. As DNA, the CDR3 is TGTGCCAGCAGGGCCCCACTAGCGGGAGCACCAGTCGGTACGCAGTATTTT. Protein sequence: CASRAPLAGAPVGTQYF.

CDR3 in DNA: TGTGCCAGCAGCCCTATAATGAACACTGAAGCTTTCTTT. It translates to CASSPIMNTEAFF. The V gene is TRBV28, the J gene TRBJ1-1; D gene uncertain. The V end was cut by 6 bases, the J end by 0 bases, with 8 bases between. This CDR3 contains 13 residues. Germline V lookup: CDR1 MDHEN, CDR2 SYDVKM.

V is TRBV7-3 and J is TRBJ2-5, with D maybe TRBD2 (6 bases). CDR1 is SGHTA and CDR2 is FQGTGA in the germline V gene. Trimming shortened V by 3 bases and J by 4 bases, and 15 bases separated the two germline ends. There are 15 residues in the CDR3. Here the CDR3 DNA reads TGTGCCAGCAGCTTCCAAGCGGGTCCAGGAGAGACCCAGTACTTC. This translates into CASSFQAGPGETQYF.

The rearrangement joins TRBV2 to TRBJ1-2; D gene uncertain. Germline CDR1 and CDR2: SNHLY and FYNNEI. Trimming shortened V by 3 bases and J by 3 bases, and 8 bases separated the two germline ends. The CDR3 is 13 residues long. The CDR3 sequence: CASSELAHYGYTF. In nucleotides, the CDR3 is TGTGCCAGCAGTGAGTTAGCTCACTATGGCTACACCTTC.

This clone was found a few times. V usage is TRBV5-8 and J usage is TRBJ1-1; the D gene is possibly TRBD1 (6 bases). The V gene's germline CDR1 is SGHTS and CDR2 YDEGEE. V dropped 3 bases and J dropped 1 base, with 13 bases sitting between them. The CDR3 has 15 residues. The CDR3: CASSSALQGNTEAFF. The CDR3 coding sequence is TGTGCCAGCAGCTCAGCACTACAGGGGAACACTGAAGCTTTCTTT.

This rearrangement joins TRBV11-2 to TRBJ2-1; no clear D. The CDR3 loop spans 16 amino acids. Germline lookup yields CDR1 SGHAT and CDR2 FQNNGV. V dropped 1 base and J dropped 2 bases, with 12 bases sitting between them. This chain's CDR3 is CASSLVGQRTYNEQFF. CDR3 DNA: TGTGCCAGCAGCTTAGTGGGTCAGCGCACCTACAATGAGCAGTTCTTC.

The chain links TRBV4-3 to TRBJ2-1; 7 bases map to TRBD2. The CDR3 runs 17 residues. CDR1 is LGHNA, CDR2 YSLEER, per germline. Losses at the gene ends were 4 bases for V and 4 bases for J; bases not matched to a gene: 13. The CDR3 loop reads CASSPEVGGSPYNEQFF. The CDR3 nucleotides read TGCGCCAGCAGCCCGGAGGTCGGCGGGAGTCCGTACAATGAGCAGTTCTTC.

This sequence joins TRBV7-2 and TRBJ1-6; perhaps TRBD1 as D (5 bases). Germline V lookup: CDR1 SGHTA, CDR2 FQGNSA. Trimming cost V 3 bases and J 8 bases, with 14 bases left between them. This CDR3 is 15 amino acids long. The CDR3 spells CASSLGQGVDSPLHF. DNA for the CDR3: TGTGCCAGCAGCTTGGGGCAGGGTGTGGATTCACCCCTCCACTTT.